A selection of T cell receptor beta chains follows, all from one sample in a study of T cell repertoires in cytomegalovirus infection. These receptors' antigens are unknown. TCRdb passed the reads through MiXCR, listing each CDR3 protein once. The table has 450,000 to 650,000 distinct CDR3 sequences, just under 40% seen once; the top ten hold about half. This material consisted of cultured PBMCs, taken from culture after CMV antigen stimulation. These receptors were collected from a human donor in good health (CMV status not recorded). Some clones in this sample may be carry-over from other donors' samples. Each CDR3 is given without its conserved first and last residue. The order of the fields is V gene, CDR3 length, J gene, CDR3 protein.

v_call: TRBV5-1
cdr3_length: 13
j_call: TRBJ1-1
cdr3_aa: ASSDRGQHNTEAF

v_call: TRBV4-3
cdr3_length: 18
j_call: TRBJ1-3
cdr3_aa: ASSQERGYRLTSSGNTIY

v_call: TRBV12-3/TRBV12-4
cdr3_length: 12
j_call: TRBJ2-3
cdr3_aa: ASSLGGPKDTQY

v_call: TRBV4-3
cdr3_length: 14
j_call: TRBJ2-3
cdr3_aa: ASSQDQFPGTDTQY

v_call: TRBV4-1
cdr3_length: 13
j_call: TRBJ2-1
cdr3_aa: ASSPNTENYNEQF

v_call: TRBV11-2
cdr3_length: 13
j_call: TRBJ1-1
cdr3_aa: ASSPPPQGRTEAF

v_call: TRBV7-9
cdr3_length: 10
j_call: TRBJ1-1
cdr3_aa: ASSLGPLEAF

v_call: TRBV4-1
cdr3_length: 14
j_call: TRBJ2-5
cdr3_aa: ASSQTWGIGQETQY

v_call: TRBV7-2
cdr3_length: 11
j_call: TRBJ1-1
cdr3_aa: ASSLGGGTEAF

v_call: TRBV7-6
cdr3_length: 16
j_call: TRBJ2-7
cdr3_aa: ASSLGLSWAGGGGEQY

v_call: TRBV7-2
cdr3_length: 13
j_call: TRBJ2-2
cdr3_aa: ASSWGIARGGELF

v_call: TRBV7-2
cdr3_length: 11
j_call: TRBJ2-7
cdr3_aa: ASSLASWNEQY

v_call: TRBV6-2/TRBV6-3
cdr3_length: 10
j_call: TRBJ2-5
cdr3_aa: ASSRDWETQY

v_call: TRBV5-1
cdr3_length: 13
j_call: TRBJ2-5
cdr3_aa: ASSQSGVTVGTQY

v_call: TRBV7-2
cdr3_length: 11
j_call: TRBJ2-5
cdr3_aa: ASSTGTAETQY

v_call: TRBV5-1
cdr3_length: 13
j_call: TRBJ1-1
cdr3_aa: ASSTYGGQGTEAF

v_call: TRBV7-9
cdr3_length: 12
j_call: TRBJ2-7
cdr3_aa: ASSLDSTPYEQY

v_call: TRBV7-2
cdr3_length: 13
j_call: TRBJ2-7
cdr3_aa: ATTIRGGGSYEQY

v_call: TRBV4-1
cdr3_length: 10
j_call: TRBJ1-4
cdr3_aa: ASSQNNEKLF

v_call: TRBV7-6
cdr3_length: 11
j_call: TRBJ1-6
cdr3_aa: ATDKGSNSPLH

v_call: TRBV7-2
cdr3_length: 13
j_call: TRBJ2-1
cdr3_aa: ASRPGVTTGYEQF

v_call: TRBV7-2
cdr3_length: 10
j_call: TRBJ2-3
cdr3_aa: ASRQITDTQY

v_call: TRBV7-2
cdr3_length: 13
j_call: TRBJ2-5
cdr3_aa: ASSLVGGGQETQY

v_call: TRBV12-3/TRBV12-4
cdr3_length: 14
j_call: TRBJ2-1
cdr3_aa: ASSFGTGLAGDEQF

v_call: TRBV5-3
cdr3_length: 12
j_call: TRBJ2-3
cdr3_aa: ASSSPAGSDTQY

v_call: TRBV6-1
cdr3_length: 15
j_call: TRBJ2-5
cdr3_aa: ASSEGLSRAVQETQY

v_call: TRBV28
cdr3_length: 13
j_call: TRBJ2-7
cdr3_aa: ASTALEAGGYEQY

v_call: TRBV12-3/TRBV12-4
cdr3_length: 14
j_call: TRBJ2-3
cdr3_aa: ASSFLVGGSTDTQY

v_call: TRBV7-2
cdr3_length: 14
j_call: TRBJ2-1
cdr3_aa: ASRLAGGPSYNEQF

v_call: TRBV7-9
cdr3_length: 12
j_call: TRBJ2-7
cdr3_aa: ASSSPGTSYEQY

v_call: TRBV6-1
cdr3_length: 13
j_call: TRBJ2-7
cdr3_aa: ASSSGLAGDGEQY

v_call: TRBV19
cdr3_length: 13
j_call: TRBJ1-1
cdr3_aa: ASKLKSGRYSEAF

v_call: TRBV7-6
cdr3_length: 14
j_call: TRBJ2-1
cdr3_aa: ASSPTQPTPNNEQF

v_call: TRBV7-8
cdr3_length: 14
j_call: TRBJ2-1
cdr3_aa: ASSSTDWTIYNEQF

v_call: TRBV28
cdr3_length: 13
j_call: TRBJ1-2
cdr3_aa: ASSQLGAQGDGYT

v_call: TRBV7-2
cdr3_length: 15
j_call: TRBJ2-3
cdr3_aa: ASSSPRVWECWDTQY

v_call: TRBV12-3/TRBV12-4
cdr3_length: 11
j_call: TRBJ2-1
cdr3_aa: ASSSVAWNPQF

v_call: TRBV6-2/TRBV6-3
cdr3_length: 10
j_call: TRBJ1-1
cdr3_aa: ASSYWTGEAF

v_call: TRBV7-8
cdr3_length: 14
j_call: TRBJ2-2
cdr3_aa: ASSLVGGENTGELF

v_call: TRBV7-9
cdr3_length: 12
j_call: TRBJ2-6
cdr3_aa: ASSLRTGANVLT

v_call: TRBV6-2/TRBV6-3
cdr3_length: 11
j_call: TRBJ2-5
cdr3_aa: ASRTSGGETQY

v_call: TRBV7-8
cdr3_length: 14
j_call: TRBJ2-1
cdr3_aa: ASSFQPGLAGAQQF

v_call: TRBV7-2
cdr3_length: 11
j_call: TRBJ2-7
cdr3_aa: ASSFRSSYEQY

v_call: TRBV5-1
cdr3_length: 13
j_call: TRBJ2-3
cdr3_aa: ASSETSGELDTQY

v_call: TRBV7-8
cdr3_length: 15
j_call: TRBJ1-2
cdr3_aa: ASSLVRFGQGDYGYT

v_call: TRBV6-6
cdr3_length: 11
j_call: TRBJ1-5
cdr3_aa: ASRGQPGQPQH

v_call: TRBV7-2
cdr3_length: 11
j_call: TRBJ2-1
cdr3_aa: ASSHKRNNEQF

v_call: TRBV12-3/TRBV12-4
cdr3_length: 12
j_call: TRBJ1-4
cdr3_aa: ASSLLSTNEKLF

v_call: TRBV7-2
cdr3_length: 13
j_call: TRBJ2-7
cdr3_aa: ASSLVQVKSYEQY

v_call: TRBV12-3/TRBV12-4
cdr3_length: 12
j_call: TRBJ1-2
cdr3_aa: ASSPDREIYGYT

v_call: TRBV30
cdr3_length: 14
j_call: TRBJ2-5
cdr3_aa: AWSVAVGGSQETQY

v_call: TRBV9
cdr3_length: 13
j_call: TRBJ2-2
cdr3_aa: ASSPRTGEREELF

v_call: TRBV4-1
cdr3_length: 11
j_call: TRBJ1-5
cdr3_aa: ASSPGVRLPQH

v_call: TRBV12-3/TRBV12-4
cdr3_length: 13
j_call: TRBJ1-4
cdr3_aa: ASSLDGGTNEKLF